This TCR beta chain was identified in a study of CD8 T cells in Susac syndrome. TCR beta from blood CD8+ and CD4+ T cells was sequenced. FACS enriched CD8+ TEMRA cells, while bulk CD8+ and CD4+ were negatively isolated. Reverse transcription of about 0.5 to 1 ug RNA used random hexamers. Amplification of TCR beta CDR3 across 54 Vbeta and 13 Jbeta was performed with immunoSEQ multiplex PCR. TCRdb independently ran MiXCR on the immunoSEQ multiplex PCR reads; one entry per CDR3 protein. This table has some 450,000 distinct CDR3 sequences, approximately 85% appearing once. In germline, CDR1 is SGHTA, CDR2 FQGNSA. The CDR3 extends over 15 amino acids. The V gene lost 5 bases and the J gene lost 7 bases, with 18 bases spanning the gap.

Material for sequencing was CD8+ T cells from PBMCs. This chain links TRBV7-2 with TRBJ2-1; D may be TRBD2 (6 bases). This clonotype was sampled from a human donor with multiple sclerosis. CDR3 protein: CASSVSSGDGNEQFF. The CDR3 DNA follows: TGTGCCAGCAGCGTCAGTAGCGGAGATGGGAATGAGCAGTTCTTC.